This T cell receptor beta chain was identified in a study of beta chain features in type 1 diabetes. Study-level findings and limits: Patients with type 1 diabetes carried fewer insertions and had more deletions at their VDJ junctions.

Sequenced material consisted of expressed TCRB transcripts (all of the isolated RNA was reverse transcribed). The assay was immunoSEQ multiplex PCR, and TCRdb's table has in-frame clones only and misses some. The data show a few hundred thousand clones, roughly 16% seen once. With regard to this clone: Its antigen is unidentified. Its ends do not fully match the called genes, so a read error is possible.

This receptor was obtained from a young woman in good health. The sequencing input was naive CD4+ T cells from blood.

CDR3: CASSRHDSDSVSIF. The CDR3 DNA is TGTGCCAGCAGTCGCCACGACTCAGATTCAGTTTCGATCTTC. The chain combines TRBV6-6 with TRBJ1-2; no reliable D call. The CDR3 totals 14 residues. CDR1 is MNHNY, CDR2 SVGAGI, per germline (reference sequence).